A selection of T cell receptor beta chains follows, all from one sample in a study of monozygotic twins with inflammatory bowel disease. TCRdb reprocessed the 5' RACE reads and keeps a single row for each CDR3 protein, giving no DNA. The sample's table shows over 150,000 distinct CDR3 sequences. The sequenced sample consisted of blood. The receptors here all came from a human donor with ulcerative colitis or Crohn's disease, or a healthy co-twin of an affected twin (not recorded which). Each CDR3 is given with its conserved first and last residue.

j_call	v_call	cdr3_aa
TRBJ1-2	TRBV4-1	CASSQVRDSVYGYTF
TRBJ2-1	TRBV20-1	CSARTRGTEQFF
TRBJ2-6	TRBV9	CASSVFGPASGANVLTF
TRBJ1-6	TRBV20-1	CSAWTFITLHF
TRBJ2-1	TRBV7-2	CASSFSGRTDNEQFF
TRBJ2-1	TRBV5-1	CASSLAGGTYNEQFF
TRBJ1-2	TRBV5-5	CASSLDSVGTF
TRBJ2-7	TRBV7-9	CASSLASLYEQYF
TRBJ2-7	TRBV29-1	CSVGKRSAYEQYF
TRBJ1-5	TRBV9	CASSATGGNQPQHF
TRBJ2-4	TRBV27	CASWRGAGNMQYF
TRBJ2-1	TRBV11-2	CASSSRSVAEGGSYNEQFF
TRBJ2-5	TRBV19	CASSKTFQETQYF
TRBJ1-1	TRBV24-1	CATSEPQGTEAFF
TRBJ2-7	TRBV6-1	CASTQISDRTYEQYF
TRBJ2-2	TRBV28	CASRPTDTGELFF
TRBJ1-2	TRBV19	CATSPDRMRGYTF
TRBJ2-5	TRBV12-5	CASGQGLAQETQYF
TRBJ2-1	TRBV10-3	CAISEGPRFDEQFF
TRBJ2-7	TRBV30	CAWTFLRGSYEQYF